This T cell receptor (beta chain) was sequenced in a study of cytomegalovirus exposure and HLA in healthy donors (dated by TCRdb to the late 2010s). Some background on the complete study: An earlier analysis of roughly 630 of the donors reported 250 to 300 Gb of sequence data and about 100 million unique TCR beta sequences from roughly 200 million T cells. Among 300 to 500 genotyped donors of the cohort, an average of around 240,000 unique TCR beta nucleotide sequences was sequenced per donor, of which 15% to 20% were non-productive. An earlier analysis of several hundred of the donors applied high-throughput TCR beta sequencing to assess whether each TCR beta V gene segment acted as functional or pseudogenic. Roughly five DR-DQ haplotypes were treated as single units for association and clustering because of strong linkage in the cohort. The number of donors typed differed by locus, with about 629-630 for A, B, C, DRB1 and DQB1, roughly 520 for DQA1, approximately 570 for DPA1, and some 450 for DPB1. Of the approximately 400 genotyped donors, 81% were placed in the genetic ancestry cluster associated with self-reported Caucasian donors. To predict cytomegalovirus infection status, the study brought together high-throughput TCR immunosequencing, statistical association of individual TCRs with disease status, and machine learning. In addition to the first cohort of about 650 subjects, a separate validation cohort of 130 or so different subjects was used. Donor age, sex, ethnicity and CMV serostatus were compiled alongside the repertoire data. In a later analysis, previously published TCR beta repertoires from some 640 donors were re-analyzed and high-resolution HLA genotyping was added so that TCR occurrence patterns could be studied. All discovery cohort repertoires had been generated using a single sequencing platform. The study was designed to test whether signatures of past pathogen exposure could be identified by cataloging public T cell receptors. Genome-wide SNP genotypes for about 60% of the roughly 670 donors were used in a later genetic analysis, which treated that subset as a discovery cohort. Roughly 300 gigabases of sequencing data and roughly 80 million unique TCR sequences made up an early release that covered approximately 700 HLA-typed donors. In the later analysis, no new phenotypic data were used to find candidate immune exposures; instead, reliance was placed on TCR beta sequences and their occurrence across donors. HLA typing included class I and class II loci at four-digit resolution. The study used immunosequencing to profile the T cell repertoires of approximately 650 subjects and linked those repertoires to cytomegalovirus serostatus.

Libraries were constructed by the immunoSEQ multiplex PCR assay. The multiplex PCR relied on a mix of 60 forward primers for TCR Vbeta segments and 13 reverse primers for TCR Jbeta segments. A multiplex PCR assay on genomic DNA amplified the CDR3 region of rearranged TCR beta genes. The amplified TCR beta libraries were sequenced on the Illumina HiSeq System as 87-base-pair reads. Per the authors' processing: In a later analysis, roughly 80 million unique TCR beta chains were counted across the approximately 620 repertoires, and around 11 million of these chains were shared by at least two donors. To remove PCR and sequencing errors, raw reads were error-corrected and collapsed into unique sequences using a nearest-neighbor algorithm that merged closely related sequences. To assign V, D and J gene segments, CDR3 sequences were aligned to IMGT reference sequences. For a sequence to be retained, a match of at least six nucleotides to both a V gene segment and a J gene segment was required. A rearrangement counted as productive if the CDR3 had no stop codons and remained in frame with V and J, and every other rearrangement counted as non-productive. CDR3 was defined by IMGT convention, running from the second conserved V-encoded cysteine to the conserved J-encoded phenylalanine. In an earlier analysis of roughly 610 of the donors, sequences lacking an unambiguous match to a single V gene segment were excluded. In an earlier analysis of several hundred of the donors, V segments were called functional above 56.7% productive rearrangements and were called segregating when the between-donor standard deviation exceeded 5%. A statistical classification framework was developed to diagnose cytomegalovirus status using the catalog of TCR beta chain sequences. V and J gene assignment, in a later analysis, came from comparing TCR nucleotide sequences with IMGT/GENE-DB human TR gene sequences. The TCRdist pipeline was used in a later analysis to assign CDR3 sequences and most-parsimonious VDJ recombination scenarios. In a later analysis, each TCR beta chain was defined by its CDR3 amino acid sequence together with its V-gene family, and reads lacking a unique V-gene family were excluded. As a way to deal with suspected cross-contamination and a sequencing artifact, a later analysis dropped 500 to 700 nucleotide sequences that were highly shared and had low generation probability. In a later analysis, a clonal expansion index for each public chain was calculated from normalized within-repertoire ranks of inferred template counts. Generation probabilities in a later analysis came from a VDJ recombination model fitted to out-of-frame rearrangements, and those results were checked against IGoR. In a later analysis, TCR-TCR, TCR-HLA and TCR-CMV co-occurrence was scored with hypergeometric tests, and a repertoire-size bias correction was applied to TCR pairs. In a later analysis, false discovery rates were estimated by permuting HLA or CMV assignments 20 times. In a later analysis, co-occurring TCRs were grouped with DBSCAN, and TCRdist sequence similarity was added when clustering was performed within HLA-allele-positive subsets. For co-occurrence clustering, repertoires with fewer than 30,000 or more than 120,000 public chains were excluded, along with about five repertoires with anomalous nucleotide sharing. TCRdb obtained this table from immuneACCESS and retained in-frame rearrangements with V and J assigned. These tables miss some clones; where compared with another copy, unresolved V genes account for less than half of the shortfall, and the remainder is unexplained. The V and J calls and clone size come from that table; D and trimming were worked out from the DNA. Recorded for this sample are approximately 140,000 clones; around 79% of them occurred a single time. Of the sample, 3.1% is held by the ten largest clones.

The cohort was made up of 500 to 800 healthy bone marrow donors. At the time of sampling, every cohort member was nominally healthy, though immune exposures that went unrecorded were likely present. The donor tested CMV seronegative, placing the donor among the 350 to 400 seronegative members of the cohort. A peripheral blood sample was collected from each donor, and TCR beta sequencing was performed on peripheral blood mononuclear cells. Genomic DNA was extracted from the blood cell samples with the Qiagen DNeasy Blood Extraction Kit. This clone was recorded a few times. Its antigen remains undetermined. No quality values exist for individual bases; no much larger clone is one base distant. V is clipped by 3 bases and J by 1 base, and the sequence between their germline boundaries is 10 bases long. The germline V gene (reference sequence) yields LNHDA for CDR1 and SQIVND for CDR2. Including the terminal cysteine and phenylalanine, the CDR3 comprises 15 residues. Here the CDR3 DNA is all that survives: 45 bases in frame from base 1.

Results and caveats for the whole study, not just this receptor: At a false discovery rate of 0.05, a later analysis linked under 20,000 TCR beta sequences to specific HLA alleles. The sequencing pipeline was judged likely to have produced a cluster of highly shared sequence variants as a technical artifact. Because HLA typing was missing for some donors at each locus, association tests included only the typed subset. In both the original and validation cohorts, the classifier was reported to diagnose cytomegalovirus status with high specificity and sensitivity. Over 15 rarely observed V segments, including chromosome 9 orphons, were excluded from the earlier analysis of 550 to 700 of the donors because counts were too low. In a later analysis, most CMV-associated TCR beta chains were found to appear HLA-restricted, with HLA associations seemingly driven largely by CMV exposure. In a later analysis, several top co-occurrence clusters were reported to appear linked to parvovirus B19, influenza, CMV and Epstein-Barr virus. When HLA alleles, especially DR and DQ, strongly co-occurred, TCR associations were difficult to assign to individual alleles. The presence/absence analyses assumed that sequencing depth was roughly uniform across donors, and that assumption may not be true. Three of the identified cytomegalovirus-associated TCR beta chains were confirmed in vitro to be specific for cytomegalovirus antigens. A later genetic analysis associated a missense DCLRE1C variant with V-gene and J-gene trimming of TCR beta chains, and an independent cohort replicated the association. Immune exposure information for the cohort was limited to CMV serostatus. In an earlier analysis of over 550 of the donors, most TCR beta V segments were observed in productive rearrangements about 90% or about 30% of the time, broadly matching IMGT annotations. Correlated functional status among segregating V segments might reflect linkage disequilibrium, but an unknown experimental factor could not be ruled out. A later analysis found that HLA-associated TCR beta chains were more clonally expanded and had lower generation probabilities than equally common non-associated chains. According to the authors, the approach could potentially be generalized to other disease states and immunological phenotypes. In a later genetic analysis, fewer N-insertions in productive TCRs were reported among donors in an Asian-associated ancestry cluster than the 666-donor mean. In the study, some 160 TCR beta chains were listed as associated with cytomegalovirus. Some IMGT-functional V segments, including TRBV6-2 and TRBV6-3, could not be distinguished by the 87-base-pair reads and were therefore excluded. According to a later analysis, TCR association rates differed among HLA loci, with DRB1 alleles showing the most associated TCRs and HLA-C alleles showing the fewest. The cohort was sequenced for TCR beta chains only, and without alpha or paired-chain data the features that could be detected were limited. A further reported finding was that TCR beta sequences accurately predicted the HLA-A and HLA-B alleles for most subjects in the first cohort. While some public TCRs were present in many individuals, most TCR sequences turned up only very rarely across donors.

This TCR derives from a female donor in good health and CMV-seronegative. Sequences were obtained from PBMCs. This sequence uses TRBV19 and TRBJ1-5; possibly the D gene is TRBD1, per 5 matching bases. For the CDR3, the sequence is CASSMGGASNQPQHF. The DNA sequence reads TGTGCCAGTAGTATGGGTGGGGCAAGCAATCAGCCCCAGCATTTT.